This T cell receptor (beta chain) was observed in a study of cytotoxic CD8 clonotypes in ibrutinib-treated CLL. On the study more broadly: Partial responders around 24, complete 2; some 12 progressed and around 15 stayed in remission by median roughly 70 months. Response sampling came at median approximately a year of treatment, ranging roughly 6 to 36 months. Findings and caveats of the study: The clonality rise at ibrutinib response reflected private clonotype expansion. Clonality correlated strongly with circulating CD8+ T cells and exceeded age-matched healthy donors at baseline.

Libraries were prepared by immunoSEQ multiplex PCR; TCRdb keeps only in-frame clonotypes and omits some of them. The table has about 140,000 clones, roughly 80% seen once. In the case of this clone: Antigen: not known.

Germline V gene data show CDR1 as ENHRY and CDR2 as SYGVKD. Trimming cost V 10 bases and J 6 bases; bases outside gene matches: 11. The length of the CDR3 is 15 residues. V is TRBV10-3 and J is TRBJ2-2; 10 bases are shared with TRBD1. Specimen: PBMCs, collected after 12 months of ibrutinib treatment. The clonotype comes from a human donor with chronic lymphocytic leukemia. The CDR3 here is CASQNRDRGAGELFF. The DNA of the CDR3 is TGTGCCAGCCAGAACCGGGACAGGGGTGCCGGGGAGCTGTTTTTT.